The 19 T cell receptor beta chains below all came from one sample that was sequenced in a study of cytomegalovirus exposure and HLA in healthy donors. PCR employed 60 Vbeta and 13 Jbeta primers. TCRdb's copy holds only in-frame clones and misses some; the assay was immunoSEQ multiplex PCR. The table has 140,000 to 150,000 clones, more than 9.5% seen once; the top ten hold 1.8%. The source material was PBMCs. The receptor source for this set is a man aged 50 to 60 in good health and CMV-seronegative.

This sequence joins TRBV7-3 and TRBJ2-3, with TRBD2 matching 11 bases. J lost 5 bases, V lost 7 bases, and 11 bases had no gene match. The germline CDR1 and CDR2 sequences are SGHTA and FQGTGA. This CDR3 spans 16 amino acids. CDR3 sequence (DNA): TGTGCCAGCACCGTACTAGCGGGGGCAGGGAGAGATACGCAGTATTTT. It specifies CASTVLAGAGRDTQYF. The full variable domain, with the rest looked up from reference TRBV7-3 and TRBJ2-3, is GAGVSQTPSNKVTEKGKYVELRCDPISGHTALYWYRQSLGQGPEFLIYFQGTGAADDSGLPNDRFFAVRPEGSVSTLKIQRTERGDSAVYLCASTVLAGAGRDTQYFGPGTRLTVL.

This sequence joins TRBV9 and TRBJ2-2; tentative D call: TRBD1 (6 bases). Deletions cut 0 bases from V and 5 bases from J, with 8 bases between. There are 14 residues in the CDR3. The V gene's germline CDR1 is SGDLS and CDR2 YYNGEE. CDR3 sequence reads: CASSVEGGTGELFF. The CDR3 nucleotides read TGTGCCAGCAGCGTAGAAGGGGGTACCGGGGAGCTGTTTTTT. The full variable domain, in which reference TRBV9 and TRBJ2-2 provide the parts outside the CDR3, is DSGVTQTPKHLITATGQRVTLRCSPRSGDLSVYWYQQSLDQGLQFLIQYYNGEERAKGNILERFSAQQFPDLHSELNLSSLELGDSALYFCASSVEGGTGELFFGEGSRLTVL.

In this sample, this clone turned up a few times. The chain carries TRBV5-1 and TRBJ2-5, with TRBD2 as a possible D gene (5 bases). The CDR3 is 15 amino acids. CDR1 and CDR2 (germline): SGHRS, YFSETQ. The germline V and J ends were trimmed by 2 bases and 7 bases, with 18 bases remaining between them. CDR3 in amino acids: CASSFPGIQRGTQYF. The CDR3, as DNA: TGCGCCAGCAGCTTTCCCGGGATTCAACGGGGGACCCAGTACTTC. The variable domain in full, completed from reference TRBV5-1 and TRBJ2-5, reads KAGVTQTPRYLIKTRGQQVTLSCSPISGHRSVSWYQQTPGQGLQFLFEYFSETQRNKGNFPGRFSGRQFSNSRSEMNVSTLELGDSALYLCASSFPGIQRGTQYFGPGTRLLVL.

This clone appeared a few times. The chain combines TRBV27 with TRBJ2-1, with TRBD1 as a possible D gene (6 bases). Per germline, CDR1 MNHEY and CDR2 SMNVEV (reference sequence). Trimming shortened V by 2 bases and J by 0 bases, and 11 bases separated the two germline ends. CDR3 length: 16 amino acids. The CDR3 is CASSLTGTYSYNEQFF. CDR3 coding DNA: TGTGCCAGCAGTTTAACAGGGACATACTCCTACAATGAGCAGTTCTTC.

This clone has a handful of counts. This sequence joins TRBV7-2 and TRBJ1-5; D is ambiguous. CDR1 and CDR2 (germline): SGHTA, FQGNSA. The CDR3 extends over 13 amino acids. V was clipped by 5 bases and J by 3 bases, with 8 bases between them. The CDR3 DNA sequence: TGTGCCAGCAGCCCTACGTCCAATCAGCCCCAGCATTTT. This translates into CASSPTSNQPQHF.

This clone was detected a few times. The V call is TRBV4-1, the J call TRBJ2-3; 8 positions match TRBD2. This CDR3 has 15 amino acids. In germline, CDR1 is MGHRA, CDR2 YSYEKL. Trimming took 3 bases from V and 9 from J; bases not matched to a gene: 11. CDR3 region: CASSHPGLGIQTQYF. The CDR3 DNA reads TGCGCCAGCAGCCACCCGGGACTAGGAATTCAAACGCAGTATTTT.

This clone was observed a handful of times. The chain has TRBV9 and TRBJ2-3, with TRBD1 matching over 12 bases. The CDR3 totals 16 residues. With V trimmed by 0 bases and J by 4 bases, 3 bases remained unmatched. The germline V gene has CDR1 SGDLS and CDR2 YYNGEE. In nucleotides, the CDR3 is TGTGCCAGCAGCGTAGGGGACAGGGGGCCGGCAGATACGCAGTATTTT. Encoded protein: CASSVGDRGPADTQYF. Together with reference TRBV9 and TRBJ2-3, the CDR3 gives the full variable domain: DSGVTQTPKHLITATGQRVTLRCSPRSGDLSVYWYQQSLDQGLQFLIQYYNGEERAKGNILERFSAQQFPDLHSELNLSSLELGDSALYFCASSVGDRGPADTQYFGPGTRLTVL.

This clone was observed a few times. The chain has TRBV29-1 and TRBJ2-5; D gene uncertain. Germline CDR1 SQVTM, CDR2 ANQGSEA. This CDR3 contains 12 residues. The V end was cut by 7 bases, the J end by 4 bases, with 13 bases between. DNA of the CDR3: TGCAGCGCCCAGGATCAGGTAGAGACCCAGTACTTC. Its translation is CSAQDQVETQYF. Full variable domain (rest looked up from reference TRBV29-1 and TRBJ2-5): SAVISQKPSRDICQRGTSLTIQCQVDSQVTMMFWYRQQPGQSLTLIATANQGSEATYESGFVIDKFPISRPNLTFSTLTVSNMSPEDSSIYLCSAQDQVETQYFGPGTRLLVL.

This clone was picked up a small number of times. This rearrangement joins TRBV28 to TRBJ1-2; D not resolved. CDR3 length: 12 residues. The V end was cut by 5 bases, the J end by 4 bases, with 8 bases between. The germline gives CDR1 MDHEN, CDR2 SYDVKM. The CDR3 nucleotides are TGTGCCAGCAGTGCGGCCTCCTATGGCTACACCTTC. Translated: CASSAASYGYTF.

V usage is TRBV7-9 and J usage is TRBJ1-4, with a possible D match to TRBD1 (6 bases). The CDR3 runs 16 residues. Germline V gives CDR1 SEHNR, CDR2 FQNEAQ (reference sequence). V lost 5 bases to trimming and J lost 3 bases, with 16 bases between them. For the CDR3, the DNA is TGTGCCAGCAGCACCCGGGGGGCATCCTCTAATGAAAAACTGTTTTTT. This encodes CASSTRGASSNEKLFF. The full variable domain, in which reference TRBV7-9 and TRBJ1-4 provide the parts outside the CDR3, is DTGVSQNPRHKITKRGQNVTFRCDPISEHNRLYWYRQTLGQGPEFLTYFQNEAQLEKSRLLSDRFSAERPKGSFSTLEIQRTEQGDSAMYLCASSTRGASSNEKLFFGSGTQLSVL.

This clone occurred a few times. The CDR3 reads CASSPNPTVSNQPQHF. In nucleotides, the CDR3 is TGCGCCAGCAGCCCAAATCCTACAGTAAGCAATCAGCCCCAGCATTTT. The rearrangement joins TRBV4-1 to TRBJ1-5; D gene ambiguous. This CDR3 region has 16 residues. V dropped 4 bases and J dropped 1 base, with 14 bases sitting between them. Germline V gives CDR1 MGHRA, CDR2 YSYEKL.

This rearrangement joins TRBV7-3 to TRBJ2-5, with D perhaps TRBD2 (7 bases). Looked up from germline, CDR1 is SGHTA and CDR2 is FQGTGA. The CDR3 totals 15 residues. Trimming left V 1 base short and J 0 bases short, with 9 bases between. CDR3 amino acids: CASSLKGGYQETQYF. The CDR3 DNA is TGTGCCAGCAGCTTAAAGGGGGGGTACCAAGAGACCCAGTACTTC.

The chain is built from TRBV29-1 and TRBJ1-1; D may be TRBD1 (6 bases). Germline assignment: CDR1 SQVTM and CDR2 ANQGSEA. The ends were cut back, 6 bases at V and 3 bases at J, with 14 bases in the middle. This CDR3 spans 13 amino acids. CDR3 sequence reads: CSVWGRRYTEAFF. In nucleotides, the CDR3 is TGCAGCGTGTGGGGGCGGCGGTACACTGAAGCTTTCTTT.

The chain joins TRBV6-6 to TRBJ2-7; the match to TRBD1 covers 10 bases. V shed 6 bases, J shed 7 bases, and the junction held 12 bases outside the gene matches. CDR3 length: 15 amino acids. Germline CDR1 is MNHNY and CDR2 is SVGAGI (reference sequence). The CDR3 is CASRSTGTGDPEQYF. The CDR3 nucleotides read TGTGCCAGCAGATCCACCGGGACAGGGGACCCAGAGCAGTACTTC.

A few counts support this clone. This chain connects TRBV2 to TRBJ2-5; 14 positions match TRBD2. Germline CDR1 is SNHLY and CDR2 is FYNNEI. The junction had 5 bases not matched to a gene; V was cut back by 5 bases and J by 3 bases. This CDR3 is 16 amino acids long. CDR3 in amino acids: CASSQGLAGGKETQYF. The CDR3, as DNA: TGTGCCAGCAGTCAAGGACTAGCGGGAGGAAAAGAGACCCAGTACTTC.

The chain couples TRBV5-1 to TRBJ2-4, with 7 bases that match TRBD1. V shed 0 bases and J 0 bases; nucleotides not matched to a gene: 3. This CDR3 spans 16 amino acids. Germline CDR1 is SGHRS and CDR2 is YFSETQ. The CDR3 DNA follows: TGCGCCAGCAGCTTGGGACAGGGATTAGCCAAAAACATTCAGTACTTC. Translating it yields CASSLGQGLAKNIQYF. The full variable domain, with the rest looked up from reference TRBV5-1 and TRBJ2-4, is KAGVTQTPRYLIKTRGQQVTLSCSPISGHRSVSWYQQTPGQGLQFLFEYFSETQRNKGNFPGRFSGRQFSNSRSEMNVSTLELGDSALYLCASSLGQGLAKNIQYFGAGTRLSVL.

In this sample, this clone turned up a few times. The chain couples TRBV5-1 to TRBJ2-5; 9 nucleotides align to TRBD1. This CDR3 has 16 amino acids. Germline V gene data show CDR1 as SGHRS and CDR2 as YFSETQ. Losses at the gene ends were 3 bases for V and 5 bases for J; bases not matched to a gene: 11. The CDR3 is CASSSALQGAFETQYF. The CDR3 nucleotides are TGCGCCAGCAGCTCCGCTTTACAGGGGGCTTTTGAGACCCAGTACTTC.

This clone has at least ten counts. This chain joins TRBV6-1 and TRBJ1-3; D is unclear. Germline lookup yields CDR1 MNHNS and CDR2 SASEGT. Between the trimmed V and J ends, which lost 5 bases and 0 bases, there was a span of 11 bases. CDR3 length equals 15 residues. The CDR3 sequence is CASSRDAGSGNTIYF. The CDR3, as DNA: TGTGCCAGCAGTCGCGATGCCGGCTCTGGAAACACCATATATTTT.

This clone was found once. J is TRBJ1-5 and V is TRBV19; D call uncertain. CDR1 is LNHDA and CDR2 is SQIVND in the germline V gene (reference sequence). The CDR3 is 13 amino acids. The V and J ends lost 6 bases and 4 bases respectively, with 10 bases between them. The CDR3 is CASREKVNQPQHF. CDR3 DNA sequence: TGTGCCAGTAGGGAGAAGGTGAATCAGCCCCAGCATTTT.